This entry features one T cell receptor beta chain sequence. The data were obtained in a study of blood T cell repertoires in COVID-19. As for the study in general: The United States, Italy and Spain supplied acute and convalescent COVID-19 samples.

Original analysis: Amplifying reference gene primers gave estimates of nucleated cell counts. The protocol was immunoSEQ multiplex PCR, while the TCRdb copy is restricted to in-frame clones and leaves out a portion. V, J and clone size reflect that table, while D and trimming were determined from the DNA. Among about 300,000 clones listed, roughly 89% were seen once. Patients from Seattle were sampled longitudinally, starting during active infection. The sequenced material came from peripheral blood. The receptor was isolated from a woman in her thirties with COVID-19, enrolled during active disease.

The CDR3 is CASSPPGGGGYTF. The CDR3 coding sequence is TGTGCCAGCAGTCCCCCAGGCGGGGGTGGCTACACCTTC. The chain couples TRBV12-3 or TRBV12-4 to TRBJ1-2; perhaps TRBD1 as D (5 bases). This CDR3 has 13 amino acids. V dropped 5 bases and J dropped 7 bases, with 14 bases sitting between them.